The 21 T cell receptor beta chains listed next were all sequenced from one sample in a study of cytomegalovirus exposure and HLA in healthy donors. PCR was performed using 60 Vbeta and 13 Jbeta primers. Profiling relied on immunoSEQ multiplex PCR, and the TCRdb table lists in-frame clones only, not all of them. The repertoire consists of approximately 170,000 clones, with 70% to 80% occurring once and the leading ten covering roughly 1%. Sequenced: PBMCs. These receptor sequences come from a middle-aged woman in good health and CMV-seronegative.

This clone has more than one count but fewer than ten. The J gene is TRBJ2-1, the V gene TRBV7-3, with 9 bases matching TRBD2. V shed 0 bases and J 10 bases; nucleotides not matched to a gene: 13. The CDR3 spans 17 residues. Germline V gene data show CDR1 as SGHTA and CDR2 as FQGTGA. DNA of the CDR3: TGTGCCAGCAGCTTAACGCCCTCTGCGCGGGAGGGCGGAGAGCAGTTCTTC. Protein sequence: CASSLTPSAREGGEQFF.

This sequence joins TRBV10-3 and TRBJ2-3; D might be TRBD1 (6 bases). The CDR3 spans 15 residues. V was trimmed by 5 bases and J by 4 bases, leaving 16 bases between them. The germline V gene encodes CDR1 ENHRY and CDR2 SYGVKD. The CDR3 DNA sequence: TGTGCCATCAGTAGAGAGGGGGTACGGGCAGATACGCAGTATTTT. Protein: CAISREGVRADTQYF.

This clone has more than one count but fewer than ten. The chain employs TRBV5-6 and TRBJ2-6; TRBD2 might be the D (5 bases). This CDR3 contains 15 residues. V was cut by 4 bases and J by 1 base, with 9 bases left in between. Germline V gene lookup returns CDR1 SGHDT and CDR2 YYEEEE. In DNA form, the CDR3 reads TGTGCCAGCAGCACCGGGATGTCTGGGGCCAACGTCCTGACTTTC. Protein sequence: CASSTGMSGANVLTF.

The gene calls are TRBV28 and TRBJ2-7; 8 bases agree with TRBD1. Germline V gives CDR1 MDHEN, CDR2 SYDVKM. V gave up 3 bases and J gave up 3 bases; unmatched junction bases: 7. The CDR3 consists of 15 residues. The CDR3: CASSFAGQGIYEQYF. In DNA, the CDR3 is TGTGCCAGCAGTTTCGCCGGACAGGGAATCTACGAGCAGTACTTC. Supplemented by reference TRBV28 and TRBJ2-7, the full variable domain reads DVKVTQSSRYLVKRTGEKVFLECVQDMDHENMFWYRQDPGLGLRLIYFSYDVKMKEKGDIPEGYSVSREKKERFSLILESASTNQTSMYLCASSFAGQGIYEQYFGPGTRLTVT.

The V call is TRBV30, the J call TRBJ1-2, with TRBD1 matching over 7 bases. Germline V gene data show CDR1 as GTSNPN and CDR2 as SVGIG (reference sequence). V shed 4 bases and J 0 bases; nucleotides not matched to a gene: 11. This CDR3 is 16 amino acids long. The CDR3 is CAWNRGGMYANYGYTF. CDR3 in DNA: TGTGCCTGGAACAGGGGCGGGATGTACGCTAACTATGGCTACACCTTC. The full variable domain, with the rest looked up from reference TRBV30 and TRBJ1-2, is SQTIHQWPATLVQPVGSPLSLECTVEGTSNPNLYWYRQAAGRGLQLLFYSVGIGQISSEVPQNLSASRPQDRQFILSSKKLLLSDSGFYLCAWNRGGMYANYGYTFGSGTRLTVV.

This clone was observed a few times. The chain has TRBV30 and TRBJ1-1; 9 bases are shared with TRBD1. Germline-derived CDR1 and CDR2 are GTSNPN and SVGIG (reference sequence). The CDR3 length is 11 residues. The J segment lost 9 bases and the V segment lost 1 base, leaving 0 bases of the junction unmatched. The CDR3 DNA follows: TGTGCCTGGAGTGACAGGGGGCAAGCTTTCTTT. It translates to CAWSDRGQAFF.

V usage is TRBV14 and J usage is TRBJ1-5; D is unresolved. The CDR3 has 14 residues. Trimming removed 2 bases at V and 6 bases at J, with 11 bases between. Germline V gene data show CDR1 as SGHDN and CDR2 as FVKESK. CDR3 DNA sequence: TGTGCCAGCAGCCAATCCGGACTCGGTCAGCCCCAGCATTTT. This translates into CASSQSGLGQPQHF.

The chain couples TRBV7-6 to TRBJ2-7, with unresolved D. The CDR3 loop spans 13 amino acids. V lost 1 base, J lost 4 bases, and 8 bases lay in between. Germline V gene sequence: CDR1 SGHVS, CDR2 FNYEAQ. Here the CDR3 reads CASSLGSAYEQYF. Written as DNA, the CDR3 is TGTGCCAGCAGCTTAGGTTCCGCGTACGAGCAGTACTTC.

CDR3 loop: CASRGQGFQPQHF. CDR3 DNA sequence: TGTGCCAGCAGAGGGCAGGGTTTTCAGCCCCAGCATTTT. This chain uses TRBV2 with TRBJ1-5; D perhaps matches TRBD1 (5 bases). V lost 6 bases, J lost 6 bases, and 12 bases lay in between. This CDR3 has 13 residues. The germline V gene encodes CDR1 SNHLY and CDR2 FYNNEI.

The chain recombines TRBV6-5 with TRBJ1-6; D might be TRBD1 (5 bases). The CDR3 loop spans 14 amino acids. The germline V and J ends were trimmed by 2 bases and 8 bases, with 10 bases remaining between them. Germline CDR1 MNHEY, CDR2 SVGAGI. For the CDR3, the DNA is TGTGCCAGCAGTTACGGCACAGGACATTCACCCCTCCACTTT. It is translated as CASSYGTGHSPLHF.

There are a few counts of this clone. The chain employs TRBV5-4 and TRBJ1-2; possibly TRBD1 for D (5 bases). This CDR3 contains 13 residues. V was trimmed by 4 bases and J by 4 bases, leaving 11 bases between them. Germline CDR1 and CDR2: SGHNT and YYREEE (reference sequence). CDR3 region: CASSQDSSYGYTF. CDR3 DNA sequence: TGTGCCAGCAGCCAAGACAGCTCCTATGGCTACACCTTC.

V is TRBV7-6 and J is TRBJ1-3; D may be TRBD1 (6 bases). CDR1 SGHVS and CDR2 FNYEAQ come from the germline V gene. Trimming stripped 3 bases from V and 0 bases from J, with 15 bases between. The length of the CDR3 is 17 residues. This CDR3 reads CASSFPRTASSGNTIYF. As DNA, the CDR3 is TGTGCCAGCAGCTTTCCTAGGACAGCGAGCTCTGGAAACACCATATATTTT.

The rearrangement joins TRBV19 to TRBJ1-5; perhaps TRBD1 as D (6 bases). Trimming left V 5 bases short and J 5 bases short, with 16 bases between. CDR1 and CDR2 (germline): LNHDA, SQIVND (reference sequence). The CDR3 has 15 residues. The CDR3 coding sequence is TGTGCCAGTAGTTACATTGGACAGTCCGATCAGCCCCAGCATTTT. This sequence encodes CASSYIGQSDQPQHF.

This clone was seen once. The rearrangement links TRBV7-9 to TRBJ1-2, with D unclear. CDR3 size: 12 residues. Germline V gene data show CDR1 as SEHNR and CDR2 as FQNEAQ (reference sequence). Trimming took off 3 bases at V and 8 bases at J, with 10 bases between the two ends. This CDR3 is CASSLARGGYTF. In DNA form, the CDR3 reads TGTGCCAGCAGCTTGGCAAGAGGGGGCTACACCTTC.

The chain joins TRBV5-1 to TRBJ2-1, with 11 bases that match TRBD2. This CDR3 has 16 residues. The V gene's germline CDR1 is SGHRS and CDR2 YFSETQ. J lost 4 bases, V lost 0 bases, and 3 bases had no gene match. This chain's CDR3 is CASSLETSGGYNEQFF. CDR3 in DNA: TGCGCCAGCAGCTTGGAAACTAGCGGGGGATACAATGAGCAGTTCTTC.

This CDR3 is CASSNEGTSGRSYNEQFF. The CDR3 DNA follows: TGTGCCAGCAGTAACGAAGGGACTAGCGGGAGGTCCTACAATGAGCAGTTCTTC. V is TRBV13 and J is TRBJ2-1; TRBD2 matches at 15 bases. V gave up 6 bases and J gave up 1 base; unmatched junction bases: 7. Per germline, CDR1 PRHDT and CDR2 FYEKMQ (reference sequence). The CDR3 covers 18 residues.

Comments on this clone: A junction end diverges from the germline sequence, so it may reflect a read error. The chain has TRBV7-7 and TRBJ2-1, with 11 bases that match TRBD2. Germline V gene data show CDR1 as SSHAT and CDR2 as FNYEAQ (reference sequence). The CDR3 is 15 amino acids. The CDR3 spells CASSLGLAAYNEQFF. Written as DNA, the CDR3 is TGTGCTAGCAGCTTGGGACTAGCGGCCTACAATGAGCAGTTCTTC.

The chain carries TRBV30 and TRBJ2-2; 12 nucleotides align to TRBD2. The CDR3 runs to 18 residues. The ends lost 6 bases at V and 0 bases at J; junction bases unmatched: 11. Germline loops: CDR1 GTSNPN, CDR2 SVGIG (reference sequence). This CDR3 is CACPTGTSGFANTGELFF. CDR3 in DNA: TGTGCCTGCCCAACCGGGACTAGCGGGTTCGCGAACACCGGGGAGCTGTTTTTT. The variable domain in full, completed from reference TRBV30 and TRBJ2-2, reads SQTIHQWPATLVQPVGSPLSLECTVEGTSNPNLYWYRQAAGRGLQLLFYSVGIGQISSEVPQNLSASRPQDRQFILSSKKLLLSDSGFYLCACPTGTSGFANTGELFFGEGSRLTVL.

This CDR3 reads CASSQGTDTQYF. Written as DNA, the CDR3 is TGTGCCAGCAGTCAGGGGACAGATACGCAGTATTTT. J is TRBJ2-3 and V is TRBV27, with D tentatively TRBD1 (6 bases). The germline gives CDR1 MNHEY, CDR2 SMNVEV (reference sequence). CDR3 length equals 12 residues. V lost 5 bases, J lost 3 bases, and 6 bases lay in between.

This chain joins TRBV5-1 and TRBJ1-1; 7 bases align to TRBD1. The CDR3 loop spans 14 amino acids. Germline-derived CDR1 and CDR2 are SGHRS and YFSETQ. The J segment lost 5 bases and the V segment lost 5 bases, leaving 9 bases of the junction unmatched. This CDR3 is CASSSIRGKTEAFF. In DNA form, the CDR3 reads TGCGCCAGCAGTAGTATCAGGGGGAAAACTGAAGCTTTCTTT.

The rearrangement links TRBV28 to TRBJ1-2, with D possibly matching TRBD1 (6 bases). Germline V gene sequence: CDR1 MDHEN, CDR2 SYDVKM. The CDR3 has 11 amino acids. V was pared by 5 bases and J by 7 bases, with 8 bases between. The CDR3 region is CASSAGAGYTF. CDR3 nucleotide sequence: TGTGCCAGCAGTGCAGGGGCTGGCTACACCTTC.